A single sample gave rise to the 4 T cell receptor beta chains below, sequenced in a study of T cell changes during pregnancy in multiple sclerosis. The protocol was immunoSEQ multiplex PCR, while the TCRdb copy is restricted to in-frame clones and leaves out a portion. This table has 45,000 to 70,000 clones, roughly 90% appearing once. This material consisted of peripheral blood, taken in the third trimester of pregnancy. All receptors come from a female donor in good health, enrolled as a control in a pregnancy study.

The chain joins TRBV7-2 to TRBJ1-2; D is possibly TRBD1 (5 bases). From germline, CDR1 is SGHTA and CDR2 FQGNSA. V was trimmed by 10 bases and J by 4 bases, leaving 25 bases between them. There are 16 residues in the CDR3. CDR3 DNA: TGTGCCATACCTTCTCCCGGGGACTCCCCTGGCTATGGCTACACCTTC. It translates to CAIPSPGDSPGYGYTF.

The rearrangement joins TRBV6-5 to TRBJ2-7, with 14 positions matching TRBD2. Per the germline V gene, CDR1 is MNHEY and CDR2 is SVGAGI. This CDR3 is 15 amino acids long. Losses at the gene ends were 6 bases for V and 6 bases for J; bases not matched to a gene: 7. This chain's CDR3 is CASSRGLAGGGEQYF. The CDR3 DNA reads as TGTGCCAGCAGCCGCGGACTAGCGGGAGGAGGCGAGCAGTACTTC.

The rearrangement joins TRBV7-2 to TRBJ1-3, with TRBD1 matching 10 bases. With V trimmed by 5 bases and J by 4 bases, 8 bases remained unmatched. The CDR3 contains 16 residues. Germline CDR1 SGHTA, CDR2 FQGNSA. CDR3 in DNA: TGTGCCAGCAGCCCCGGGACAGGGGTTTTAGGAAACACCATATATTTT. Residues: CASSPGTGVLGNTIYF. Drawing the rest from reference TRBV7-2 and TRBJ1-3, the complete variable domain is GAGVSQSPSNKVTEKGKDVELRCDPISGHTALYWYRQSLGQGLEFLIYFQGNSAPDKSGLPSDRFSAERTGGSVSTLTIQRTQQEDSAVYLCASSPGTGVLGNTIYFGEGSWLTVV.

The gene calls are TRBV9 and TRBJ2-2; maybe TRBD1 (6 bases). Germline V gene lookup returns CDR1 SGDLS and CDR2 YYNGEE. The CDR3 is 13 residues long. Trimming took off 6 bases at V and 7 bases at J, with 13 bases between the two ends. The DNA for the CDR3 is TGTGCCAGCACAAACAGGGTTGGCGGGGAGCTGTTTTTT. The encoded protein is CASTNRVGGELFF.